This entry is about one TCR beta chain. This clonotype has only a few counts. This clone's antigen is unknown. The record has no base qualities; no much larger clone is one base away. The sample was run on an Illumina NovaSeq 6000. Using 5'RACE with constant-segment primers, TCRalpha and TCRbeta cDNA libraries were constructed, with sample barcodes and unique molecular identifiers added in the process. Trizol reagent was used to extract RNA from every sample. The libraries were amplified in two PCR steps, and the second step added a second sample barcode and Illumina TruSeq adapters. Sequencing of the libraries was done on an Illumina NovaSeq, producing 2 x 150 bp paired-end reads. Per the source publication's procedure: The reads were demultiplexed and collapsed into UMI-guided consensus sequences using migec v1.2.7. Using mixcr v2.1.11, the UMI consensuses were aligned to TRA and TRB V and J templates and assembled into clonotypes. A clonotype was counted as expanded or contracted only when both edgeR and NoisET called the clonotype significant, with the noise models trained on biological replicates. edgeR calls used a false discovery rate-adjusted p below 0.01 and a log2 fold-change threshold of 1. As an exploratory analysis of dynamics, PCA with hierarchical clustering was applied to max-normalized trajectories of the 1000 most abundant clonotypes. Each responding clone was given a CD4 or CD8 phenotype based on the CD4+ and CD8+ repertoires, which had been sequenced separately. TCRdb cleaned the public reads at Q25 with fastp, built clones with MiXCR and kept in-frame beta chains. Each CDR3 protein appears once, grouped with its most common genes and DNA. Here the V and J calls rest on TCRdb's processing, not on the authors' analysis. The sample contains about 260,000 distinct CDR3 sequences, 8% to 9% of them found a single time. The ten top clones hold about 20% of the sample.

These data come from a study of T-cell memory formation after mild COVID-19 (dated by TCRdb to about 2021). The study in broad terms: Most TCR sequence clusters were specific to one of the two donors. In a couple of donors, T-cell clones that expanded and contracted after mild COVID-19 were followed by sequencing TCRalpha and TCRbeta repertoires longitudinally. Two young, previously healthy adult volunteers, one female and one male, were included in the cohort.

Findings and caveats that apply to the study as a whole: The study included only a couple of mild cases, and larger cohorts that include severe cases with pre-infection samples were judged to be necessary. Clones contracting from day 15 to 85 had balanced CD4/CD8 phenotypes, while a second wave expanding from day 15 to 37 was biased towards CD4+. The detection of some responding clones in pre-infection memory suggests that pre-existing cross-reactive memory T cells joined the SARS-CoV-2 response. Contracting CD4+ clones were located mainly in the CM and EM memory subsets, whereas CD8+ clones were found to be enriched in EMRA. SARS-CoV-2 specificity was not confirmed for the second-wave clones peaking on day 37.

PBMCs were isolated by Ficoll-Paque density gradient centrifugation. Sample: PBMCs or a T cell subset sorted from them (not recorded which). The source is a man aged 18-30 years who had mild COVID-19 (a few samples of this study predate the infection). The sample titles of this study are shuffled in the database, so cell type and time point are left out; the donor was told from shared clones.

At the DNA level, the sequence is TGCGCCAGCAGCTCCCAAATAGACACAGATACGCAGTATTTT. Its translation is CASSSQIDTDTQYF. The chain is assembled from TRBV5-1 and TRBJ2-3; too little of a D gene remains to name it. Counted from cysteine to phenylalanine, this CDR3 has 14 amino acids. The DNA shown is the 42-base CDR3, in frame from base 1. Between the V and J ends, shortened by 3 bases and 2 bases respectively, the junction contains 10 bases. CDR1 SGHRS and CDR2 YFSETQ are derived from the germline V gene.